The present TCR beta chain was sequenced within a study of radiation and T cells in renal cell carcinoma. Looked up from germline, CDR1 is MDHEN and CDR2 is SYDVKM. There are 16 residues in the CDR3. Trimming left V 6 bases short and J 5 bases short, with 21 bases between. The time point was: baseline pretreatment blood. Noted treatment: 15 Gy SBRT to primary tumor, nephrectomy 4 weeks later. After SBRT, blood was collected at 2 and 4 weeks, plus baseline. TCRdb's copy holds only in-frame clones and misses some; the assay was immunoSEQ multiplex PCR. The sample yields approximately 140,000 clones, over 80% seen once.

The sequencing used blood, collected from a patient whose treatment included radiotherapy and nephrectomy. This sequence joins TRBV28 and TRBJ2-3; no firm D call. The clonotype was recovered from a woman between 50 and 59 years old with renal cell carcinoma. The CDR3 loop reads CASSPLVGSLQDTQYF. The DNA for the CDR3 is TGTGCCAGCAGCCCCCTGGTAGGTTCTCTCCAAGATACGCAGTATTTT. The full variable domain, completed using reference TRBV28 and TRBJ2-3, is DVKVTQSSRYLVKRTGEKVFLECVQDMDHENMFWYRQDPGLGLRLIYFSYDVKMKEKGDIPEGYSVSREKKERFSLILESASTNQTSMYLCASSPLVGSLQDTQYFGPGTRLTVL.